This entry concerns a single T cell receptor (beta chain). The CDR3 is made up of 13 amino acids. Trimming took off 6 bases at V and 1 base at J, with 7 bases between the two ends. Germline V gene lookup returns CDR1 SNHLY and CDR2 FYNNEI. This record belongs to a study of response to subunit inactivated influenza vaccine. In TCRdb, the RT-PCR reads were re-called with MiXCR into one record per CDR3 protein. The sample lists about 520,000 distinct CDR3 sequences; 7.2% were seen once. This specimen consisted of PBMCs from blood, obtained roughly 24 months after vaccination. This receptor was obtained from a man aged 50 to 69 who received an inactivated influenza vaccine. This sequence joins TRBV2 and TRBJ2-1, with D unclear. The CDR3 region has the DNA TGTGCCAGCAGCGTGGTATCCTACAATGAGCAGTTCTTC. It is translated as CASSVVSYNEQFF.